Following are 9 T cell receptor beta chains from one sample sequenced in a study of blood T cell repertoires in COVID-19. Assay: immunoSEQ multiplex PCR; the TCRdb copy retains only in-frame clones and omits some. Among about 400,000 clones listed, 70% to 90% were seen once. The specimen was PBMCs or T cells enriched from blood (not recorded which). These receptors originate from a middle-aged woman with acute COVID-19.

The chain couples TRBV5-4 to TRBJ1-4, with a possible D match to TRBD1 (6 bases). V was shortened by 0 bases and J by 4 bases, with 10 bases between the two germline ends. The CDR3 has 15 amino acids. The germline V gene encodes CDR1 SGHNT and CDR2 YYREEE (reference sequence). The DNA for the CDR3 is TGTGCCAGCAGCTTGGCGGCAGGGGATAATGAAAAACTGTTTTTT. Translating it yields CASSLAAGDNEKLFF.

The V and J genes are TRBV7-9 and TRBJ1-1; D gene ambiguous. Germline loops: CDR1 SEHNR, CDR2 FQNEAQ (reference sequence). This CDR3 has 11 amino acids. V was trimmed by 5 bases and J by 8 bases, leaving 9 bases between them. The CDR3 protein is CASSVTEEAFF. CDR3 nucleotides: TGTGCCAGCAGCGTAACAGAAGAAGCTTTCTTT.

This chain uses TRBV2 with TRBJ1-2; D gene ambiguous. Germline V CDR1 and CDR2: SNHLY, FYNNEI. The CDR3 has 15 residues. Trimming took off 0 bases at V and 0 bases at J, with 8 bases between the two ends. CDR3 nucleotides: TGTGCCAGCAGTGAAGCGCGGTTAGCTAACTATGGCTACACCTTC. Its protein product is CASSEARLANYGYTF.

The CDR3 DNA follows: TGCGCCAGCAGCTTCGGCGGGGGGCCTAATGAGCAGTACTTC. It yields the protein CASSFGGGPNEQYF. V is TRBV5-1 and J is TRBJ2-7, with 8 bases identical to TRBD2. V lost 2 bases, J lost 7 bases, and 8 bases stayed unmatched. Germline CDR1 and CDR2: SGHRS and YFSETQ. This CDR3 is built from 14 residues.

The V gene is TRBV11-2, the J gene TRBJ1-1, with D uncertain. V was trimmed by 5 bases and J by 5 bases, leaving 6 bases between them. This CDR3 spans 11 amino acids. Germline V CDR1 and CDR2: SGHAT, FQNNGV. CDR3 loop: CASSPRTEAFF. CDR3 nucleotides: TGTGCCAGCAGCCCTAGAACTGAAGCTTTCTTT. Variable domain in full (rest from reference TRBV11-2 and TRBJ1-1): EAGVAQSPRYKIIEKRQSVAFWCNPISGHATLYWYQQILGQGPKLLIQFQNNGVVDDSQLPKDRFSAERLKGVDSTLKIQPAKLEDSAVYLCASSPRTEAFFGQGTRLTVV.

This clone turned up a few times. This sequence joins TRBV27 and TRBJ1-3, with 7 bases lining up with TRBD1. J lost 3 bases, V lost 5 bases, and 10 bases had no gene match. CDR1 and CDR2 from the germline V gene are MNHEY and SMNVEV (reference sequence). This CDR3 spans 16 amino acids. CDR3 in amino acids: CASSRNGQERGNTIYF. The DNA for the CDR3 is TGTGCCAGCAGTCGGAACGGACAGGAACGTGGAAACACCATATATTTT.

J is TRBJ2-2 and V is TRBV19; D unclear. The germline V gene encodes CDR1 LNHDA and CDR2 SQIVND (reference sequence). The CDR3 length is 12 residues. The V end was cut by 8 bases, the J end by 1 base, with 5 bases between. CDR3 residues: CASRQNTGELFF. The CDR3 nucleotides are TGTGCCAGTCGACAGAACACCGGGGAGCTGTTTTTT.

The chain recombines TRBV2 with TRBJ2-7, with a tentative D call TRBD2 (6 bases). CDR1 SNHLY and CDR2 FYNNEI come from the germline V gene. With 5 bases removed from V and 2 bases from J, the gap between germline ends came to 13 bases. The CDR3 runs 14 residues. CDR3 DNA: TGTGCCAGCAGTATTAGCGGAAAGCCCTACGAGCAGTACTTC. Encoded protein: CASSISGKPYEQYF.

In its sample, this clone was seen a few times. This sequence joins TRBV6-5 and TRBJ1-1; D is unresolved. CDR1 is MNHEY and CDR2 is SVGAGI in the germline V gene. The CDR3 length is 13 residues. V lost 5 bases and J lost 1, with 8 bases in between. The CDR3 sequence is CASSQTQNTEAFF. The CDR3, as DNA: TGTGCCAGCAGTCAGACACAGAACACTGAAGCTTTCTTT.